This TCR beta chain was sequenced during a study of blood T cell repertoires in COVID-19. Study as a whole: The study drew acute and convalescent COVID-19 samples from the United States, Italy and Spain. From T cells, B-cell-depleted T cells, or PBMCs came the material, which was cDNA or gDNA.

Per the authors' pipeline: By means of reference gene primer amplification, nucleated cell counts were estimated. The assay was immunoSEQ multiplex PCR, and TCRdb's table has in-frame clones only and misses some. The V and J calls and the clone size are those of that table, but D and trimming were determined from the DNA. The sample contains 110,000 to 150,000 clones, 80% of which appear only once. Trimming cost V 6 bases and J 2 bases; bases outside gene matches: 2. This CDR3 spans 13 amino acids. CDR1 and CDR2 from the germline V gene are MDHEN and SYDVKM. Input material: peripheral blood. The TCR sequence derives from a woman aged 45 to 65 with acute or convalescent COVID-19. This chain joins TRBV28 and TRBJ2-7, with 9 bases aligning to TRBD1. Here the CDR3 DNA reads TGTGCCAGCAGGGGGACAGGGCCCTACGAGCAGTACTTC. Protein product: CASRGTGPYEQYF.